The next 21 T cell receptor beta chains were all read from a single sample in a study of OX40 agonist ivuxolimab in advanced cancers. The repertoire was sequenced with immunoSEQ multiplex PCR; TCRdb's copy has only in-frame clones and lacks some. The sample comprises fewer than 50,000 clones, around 82% of which are singletons, and approximately 7.3% rests with the top ten. This sample comprised CD4+ or CD8+ T cells sorted from blood, obtained in a trial of the OX40 agonist ivuxolimab. The origin of the receptors is an adult with an advanced solid tumor such as melanoma, head and neck, liver or kidney cancer.

The gene calls are TRBV7-2 and TRBJ1-2, with a weak D call TRBD1 (5 bases). V lost 1 base and J 7 bases, leaving 13 bases between the germline ends. Per the germline V gene, CDR1 is SGHTA and CDR2 is FQGNSA. The CDR3 totals 14 residues. The CDR3 nucleotides are TGTGCCAGCAGCTTAGACAGGCAGGGACGTGGCTACACCTTC. Its protein is CASSLDRQGRGYTF.

The chain combines TRBV27 with TRBJ2-3; the D gene is possibly TRBD1 (6 bases). V shed 5 bases and J shed 6 bases, with 15 bases lying between them. Germline V CDR1 and CDR2: MNHEY, SMNVEV (reference sequence). CDR3 length: 14 residues. This CDR3 reads CASSPSDRRDTQYF. Here the CDR3 DNA reads TGTGCCAGCAGTCCTTCCGACAGGAGGGATACGCAGTATTTT.

J is TRBJ1-2 and V is TRBV19, with D unresolved. The CDR3 covers 12 residues. V was pared by 3 bases and J by 8 bases, with 10 bases between. Germline CDR1 LNHDA, CDR2 SQIVND (reference sequence). CDR3 in amino acids: CASSMGILGYTF. In nucleotides, the CDR3 is TGTGCCAGTAGTATGGGGATTTTGGGCTACACCTTC. The full variable domain, in which reference TRBV19 and TRBJ1-2 provide the parts outside the CDR3, is DGGITQSPKYLFRKEGQNVTLSCEQNLNHDAMYWYRQDPGQGLRLIYYSQIVNDFQKGDIAEGYSVSREKKESFPLTVTSAQKNPTAFYLCASSMGILGYTFGSGTRLTVV.

The CDR3 here is CASSLTQVPGYGYTF. CDR3 nucleotides: TGCGCCAGCAGCTTGACCCAGGTCCCAGGCTATGGCTACACCTTC. The rearrangement joins TRBV5-1 to TRBJ1-2; D remains unclear. The CDR3 consists of 15 residues. The V gene lost 1 base and the J gene lost 4 bases, with 14 bases spanning the gap. Looked up from germline, CDR1 is SGHRS and CDR2 is YFSETQ.

The chain couples TRBV7-2 to TRBJ2-3; 12 nucleotides align to TRBD2. The CDR3 spans 15 residues. V dropped 5 bases and J dropped 4; count of bases not matched to a gene: 4. Germline V gives CDR1 SGHTA, CDR2 FQGNSA. CDR3 sequence reads: CASSRLAGEADTQYF. As DNA, the CDR3 is TGTGCCAGCAGCCGACTAGCGGGAGAGGCAGATACGCAGTATTTT.

The chain employs TRBV6-5 and TRBJ1-4, with D perhaps TRBD1 (6 bases). The V and J ends lost 0 bases and 5 bases respectively, with 13 bases between them. The CDR3 loop spans 16 amino acids. CDR1 MNHEY and CDR2 SVGAGI come from the germline V gene. Written as DNA, the CDR3 is TGTGCCAGCAGTTACTCGATCGGCAGGGGAAATGAAAAACTGTTTTTT. Its translation: CASSYSIGRGNEKLFF.

On this clone: No DNA is shown, since the ends of the CDR3 on it are uncertain; the CDR3 is the one TCRdb lists. The chain couples TRBV5-6 to TRBJ2-3; the DNA was not compared with TRBD1, the D call given in the table. CDR1 and CDR2 from the germline V gene are SGHDT and YYEEEE. The CDR3 length equals 16 residues, ends included. CDR3: CASSHSGQGEEDTQYF.

This chain's CDR3 is CASGLVNSLSGRAPGELFF. Written as DNA, the CDR3 is TGTGCTAGTGGTTTGGTGAACTCCCTCAGCGGGAGGGCCCCCGGGGAGCTGTTTTTT. This chain uses TRBV12-5 with TRBJ2-2, with 10 nucleotides matching TRBD2. This CDR3 contains 19 residues. The V gene's germline CDR1 is LGHNT and CDR2 FRNRAP. The V segment lost 0 bases and the J segment 6 bases; nucleotides outside the gene matches: 13.

The rearrangement joins TRBV30 to TRBJ1-3, with D uncertain. Germline V lookup: CDR1 GTSNPN, CDR2 SVGIG (reference sequence). The CDR3 loop spans 13 amino acids. Trimming took off 3 bases at V and 4 bases at J, with 10 bases between the two ends. The CDR3 coding sequence is TGTGCCTGGAGGGGGTCCGGCGGAAACACCATATATTTT. This encodes CAWRGSGGNTIYF.

The genes are TRBV6-1 and TRBJ1-4; D is unclear. This CDR3 contains 15 residues. Germline values: CDR1 MNHNS, CDR2 SASEGT. Trimming took 2 bases from V and 8 from J, leaving 15 bases between them. This chain's CDR3 is CASSELVLRREKLFF. CDR3 in DNA: TGTGCCAGCAGTGAATTAGTGCTGCGTAGGGAAAAACTGTTTTTT.

The chain joins TRBV5-4 to TRBJ1-2; a possible D gene is TRBD1 (5 bases). Germline V gene data show CDR1 as SGHNT and CDR2 as YYREEE (reference sequence). Trimming shortened V by 1 base and J by 4 bases, and 8 bases separated the two germline ends. CDR3 length equals 13 residues. The CDR3 loop reads CASSLQGSYGYTF. For the CDR3, the DNA is TGTGCCAGCAGCTTGCAGGGATCCTATGGCTACACCTTC.

The rearrangement joins TRBV5-4 to TRBJ2-3; 7 bases fit TRBD2. The germline CDR1 and CDR2 sequences are SGHNT and YYREEE (reference sequence). The length of the CDR3 is 13 residues. Trimming removed 10 bases from V and 0 bases from J; junction bases left unmatched: 5. The CDR3 is CAVPGGSTDTQYF. The CDR3 DNA sequence: TGTGCCGTACCGGGGGGAAGCACAGATACGCAGTATTTT. The whole variable domain, remainder taken from reference TRBV5-4 and TRBJ2-3, is ETGVTQSPTHLIKTRGQQVTLRCSSQSGHNTVSWYQQALGQGPQFIFQYYREEENGRGNFPPRFSGLQFPNYSSELNVNALELDDSALYLCAVPGGSTDTQYFGPGTRLTVL.

The rearrangement links TRBV28 to TRBJ1-2; 8 nucleotides align to TRBD1. The CDR3 is made up of 15 amino acids. V lost 4 bases to trimming and J lost 3 bases; unmatched junction nucleotides: 7. CDR1 and CDR2 from the germline V gene are MDHEN and SYDVKM. This CDR3 is CASSSHGQGDYGYTF. The CDR3 nucleotides are TGTGCCAGCAGTTCCCATGGACAGGGAGACTATGGCTACACCTTC.

The rearrangement joins TRBV13 to TRBJ2-7, with D maybe TRBD2 (6 bases). From germline, CDR1 is PRHDT and CDR2 FYEKMQ (reference sequence). This CDR3 has 16 residues. The V and J ends lost 0 bases and 2 bases respectively, with 14 bases between them. The CDR3 sequence is CASSLGHTSWAYEQYF. The CDR3 DNA reads TGTGCCAGCAGCTTAGGCCATACTAGCTGGGCCTACGAGCAGTACTTC. Using reference TRBV13 and TRBJ2-7 for the parts outside the CDR3, the full variable domain is AAGVIQSPRHLIKEKRETATLKCYPIPRHDTVYWYQQGPGQDPQFLISFYEKMQSDKGSIPDRFSAQQFSDYHSELNMSSLELGDSALYFCASSLGHTSWAYEQYFGPGTRLTVT.

This chain uses TRBV2 with TRBJ2-1; 10 bases are a match to TRBD2. The CDR3 length is 13 residues. Germline V gene lookup returns CDR1 SNHLY and CDR2 FYNNEI. V dropped 6 bases and J dropped 10; count of bases not matched to a gene: 6. CDR3 DNA: TGTGCCAGCAGAGGGACTAGCGTAGCAGAGCAGTTCTTC. This translates into CASRGTSVAEQFF.

The V call is TRBV7-7, the J call TRBJ2-7, with TRBD1 matching 7 bases. Trimming removed 5 bases from V and 1 base from J; junction bases left unmatched: 2. The CDR3 has 13 amino acids. The germline gives CDR1 SSHAT, CDR2 FNYEAQ (reference sequence). CDR3 region: CASSRTGSYEQYF. CDR3 sequence (DNA): TGTGCCAGCAGCCGGACAGGTTCCTACGAGCAGTACTTC.

V is TRBV13 and J is TRBJ2-7; 8 bases agree with TRBD1. This CDR3 is built from 15 residues. The J segment lost 3 bases and the V segment lost 4 bases, leaving 8 bases of the junction unmatched. Germline V lookup: CDR1 PRHDT, CDR2 FYEKMQ (reference sequence). For the CDR3, the DNA is TGTGCCAGCAGCTCGACTCAGGGGGCCGTCTACGAGCAGTACTTC. The encoded protein is CASSSTQGAVYEQYF.

The sample holds one count of this clone. The chain is built from TRBV21-1 and TRBJ1-1; TRBD1 was called by the table and not checked on the DNA. TRBV21-1 is designated a pseudogene. The CDR3 sequence is 16 residues long. The CDR3 DNA reads TGTGCCAGCAGCAAAAAAATAGGGGGATGGGACACTGAAGCTTTCTTT. Translating it yields CASSKKIGGWDTEAFF.

CDR3: CASSQPSRASEQYF. DNA of the CDR3: TGTGCCAGCAGCCAACCGTCTAGGGCGTCTGAGCAGTACTTC. The chain couples TRBV4-2 to TRBJ2-7, with D hard to call. There are 14 residues in the CDR3. Trimming stripped 2 bases from V and 7 bases from J, with 15 bases between. CDR1 and CDR2 (germline): LGHNA, YNFKEQ.

This clone was counted a few times. V usage is TRBV5-4 and J usage is TRBJ2-5, with 7 nucleotides matching TRBD1. The J segment lost 7 bases and the V segment lost 0 bases, leaving 6 bases of the junction unmatched. The CDR3 is made up of 14 amino acids. CDR1 is SGHNT, CDR2 YYREEE, per germline (reference sequence). CDR3 nucleotide sequence: TGTGCCAGCAGCTTGGGAAGGGGGCGAGGGACCCAGTACTTC. Its translation is CASSLGRGRGTQYF.

This chain uses TRBV7-9 with TRBJ2-5; 10 bases agree with TRBD2. The V gene end was trimmed by 5 bases and the J gene end by 5 bases; junction bases not matched to a gene: 5. Germline-derived CDR1 and CDR2 are SEHNR and FQNEAQ (reference sequence). The CDR3 extends over 14 amino acids. The CDR3 loop is CASSPGLATETQYF. The CDR3 nucleotides read TGTGCCAGCAGCCCGGGACTAGCGACCGAGACCCAGTACTTC.